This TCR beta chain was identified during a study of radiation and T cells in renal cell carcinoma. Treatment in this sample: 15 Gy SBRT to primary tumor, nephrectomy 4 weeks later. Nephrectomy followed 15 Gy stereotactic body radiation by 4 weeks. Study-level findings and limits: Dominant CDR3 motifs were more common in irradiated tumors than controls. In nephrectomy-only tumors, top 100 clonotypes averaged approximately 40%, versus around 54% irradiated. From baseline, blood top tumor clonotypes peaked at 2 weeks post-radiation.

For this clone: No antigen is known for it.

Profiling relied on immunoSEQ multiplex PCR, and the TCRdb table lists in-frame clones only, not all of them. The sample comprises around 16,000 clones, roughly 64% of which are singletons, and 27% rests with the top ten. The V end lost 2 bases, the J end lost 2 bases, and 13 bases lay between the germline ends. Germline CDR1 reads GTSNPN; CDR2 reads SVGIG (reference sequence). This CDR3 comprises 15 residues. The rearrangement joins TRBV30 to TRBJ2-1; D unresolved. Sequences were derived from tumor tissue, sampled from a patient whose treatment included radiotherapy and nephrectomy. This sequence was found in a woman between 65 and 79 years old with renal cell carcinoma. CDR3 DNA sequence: TGTGCCTGGAGTCCCCTGGGCGGTCCCTACAATGAGCAGTTCTTC. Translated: CAWSPLGGPYNEQFF.